This T cell receptor (beta chain) stems from a study of CD8+CD57+ T cells in acquired aplastic anemia. Sequencing involved patients with CD8+CD57+ cell expansion previously shown by flow cytometry. Acquired aplastic anemia of severe grade affected all patients. Untreated patients provided the blood samples, with no therapy given before sampling. The ends were cut back, 4 bases at V and 5 bases at J, with 16 bases in the middle. From germline, CDR1 is SGHRS and CDR2 YFSETQ. The CDR3 spans 15 residues. Investigators profiled TCR beta VDJ and CDR3 from genomic DNA template. TCRdb recomputed calls from the reads with MiXCR, one row per CDR3 protein. The sample has fewer than 200,000 distinct CDR3 sequences, 40% to 50% seen once. This clonotype was counted many times.

Source material: sorted CD4+, CD8+, or CD8+CD57+ T cells (not recorded which) from PBMCs. The J gene is TRBJ1-5, the V gene TRBV5-1; the D gene is possibly TRBD1 (6 bases). The receptor's source is a human donor with aplastic anemia. The CDR3 loop is CASSPGGQGDQPQHF. The CDR3 region has the DNA TGCGCCAGCAGCCCGGGGGGGCAAGGGGATCAGCCCCAGCATTTT. The full variable domain, rest sourced from reference TRBV5-1 and TRBJ1-5, is KAGVTQTPRYLIKTRGQQVTLSCSPISGHRSVSWYQQTPGQGLQFLFEYFSETQRNKGNFPGRFSGRQFSNSRSEMNVSTLELGDSALYLCASSPGGQGDQPQHFGDGTRLSIL.